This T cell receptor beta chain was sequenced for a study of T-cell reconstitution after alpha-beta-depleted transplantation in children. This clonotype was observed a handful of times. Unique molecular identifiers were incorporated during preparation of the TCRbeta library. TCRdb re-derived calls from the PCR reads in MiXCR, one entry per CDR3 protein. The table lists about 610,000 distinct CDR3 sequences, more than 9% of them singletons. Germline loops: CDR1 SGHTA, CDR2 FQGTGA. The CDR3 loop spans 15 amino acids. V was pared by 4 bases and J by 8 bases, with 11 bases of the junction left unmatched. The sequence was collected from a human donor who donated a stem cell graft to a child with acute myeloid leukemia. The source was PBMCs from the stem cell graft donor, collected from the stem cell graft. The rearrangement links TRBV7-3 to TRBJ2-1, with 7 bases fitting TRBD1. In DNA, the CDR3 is TGTGCCAGCAGCTATTACAGGGGATTTGGGGATGAGCAGTTCTTC. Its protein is CASSYYRGFGDEQFF.